One TCR beta chain is described in this entry. The clone's antigen remains unknown. No base quality values were provided; no much bigger clone lies one nucleotide off. This sample is drawn from a study of cytomegalovirus exposure and HLA in healthy donors (TCRdb year 2017). Study-wide context: In an earlier analysis of fewer than 750 of the donors, approximately 260 Gb of sequence data and 95 million to 130 million unique TCR beta sequences from about 190 million T cells were reported. A later genetic analysis took genome-wide SNP genotypes for about 60% of the roughly 670 donors and used that subset as a discovery cohort. A few DR-DQ haplotypes were treated as single units for association and clustering because of strong linkage in the cohort. High-throughput TCR immunosequencing, statistical association of individual TCRs with disease status, and machine learning were combined to predict cytomegalovirus infection status. Among a few hundred genotyped donors of the cohort, an average of about 240,000 unique TCR beta nucleotide sequences were sequenced per donor, roughly a sixth of them non-productive. Every discovery cohort repertoire had been produced on one sequencing platform. To decide whether each TCR beta V gene segment behaved as functional or pseudogenic, an earlier analysis of some 600 of the donors relied on high-throughput TCR beta sequencing. Of the 350 to 450 genotyped donors, less than 85% were placed in the genetic ancestry cluster associated with self-reported Caucasian donors. The T cell repertoires of 670 or so subjects were profiled by immunosequencing and related to cytomegalovirus serostatus. A separate validation cohort of roughly 110 different subjects was used in addition to the roughly 700-subject first cohort. Typing coverage differed by locus: A, B, C, DRB1 and DQB1 were typed in roughly 620-630 donors, DQA1 in roughly 500, DPA1 in some 600, and DPB1 in 400 to 480. The study aimed to test whether signatures of past pathogen exposure could be identified by cataloging public T cell receptors. Approximately 310 gigabases of sequencing data and approximately 93 million unique TCR sequences were included in an early release covering roughly 600 HLA-typed donors. A later analysis re-analyzed previously published TCR beta repertoires from 550 to 700 donors and added high-resolution HLA genotyping to study TCR occurrence patterns. Donor age, sex, ethnicity and CMV serostatus were compiled alongside the repertoire data. Both class I and class II loci were covered by HLA typing, at four-digit resolution. In the later analysis, no new phenotypic data were used to find candidate immune exposures; instead, reliance was placed on TCR beta sequences and their occurrence across donors.

The cohort consisted of some 730 healthy bone marrow donors. At the time of sampling, every cohort member was nominally healthy, though immune exposures that went unrecorded were likely present. The donor was CMV seronegative and was included in the group of several hundred seronegative cohort members. Each donor provided a peripheral blood sample, and peripheral blood mononuclear cells were used for TCR beta sequencing. The Qiagen DNeasy Blood Extraction Kit was used to extract genomic DNA from the blood cell samples. Receptors were amplified or captured by the immunoSEQ multiplex PCR assay. A mixture of 60 forward primers for TCR Vbeta segments and 13 reverse primers for TCR Jbeta segments was used in the multiplex PCR. Amplification of the CDR3 region of rearranged TCR beta genes was performed with a multiplex PCR assay on genomic DNA. The amplified TCR beta libraries were sequenced on the Illumina HiSeq System as 87-base-pair reads. As for the original processing: A later analysis counted tens of millions of unique TCR beta chains across the 690 or so repertoires, and some 11 million of these chains were shared by at least two donors. A nearest-neighbor algorithm error-corrected the raw reads and collapsed the reads into unique sequences, merging closely related sequences to remove PCR and sequencing errors. To assign V, D and J gene segments, CDR3 sequences were aligned to IMGT reference sequences. For a sequence to be retained, at least a six-nucleotide match to both a V gene segment and a J gene segment was required. A rearrangement was called productive if the CDR3 had no stop codons and remained in frame with V and J, and every other rearrangement was called non-productive. Following IMGT convention, CDR3 was defined as the stretch from the second conserved V-encoded cysteine up to the conserved J-encoded phenylalanine. The earlier analysis of about 500 of the donors excluded sequences that lacked an unambiguous match to a single V gene segment. In an earlier analysis of some 590 of the donors, a V segment was called functional when productive rearrangements were above 56.7%, and segregating when the standard deviation between donors exceeded 5%. To diagnose cytomegalovirus status from the catalog of TCR beta chain sequences, a statistical classification framework was built. A later analysis assigned V and J genes by comparing TCR nucleotide sequences with IMGT/GENE-DB human TR gene sequences. In a later analysis, CDR3 sequences and most-parsimonious VDJ recombination scenarios were assigned using the TCRdist pipeline. In a later analysis, each TCR beta chain was defined by its CDR3 amino acid sequence together with its V-gene family, and reads lacking a unique V-gene family were excluded. To address suspected cross-contamination and a sequencing artifact, a later analysis removed a few hundred highly shared, low-generation-probability nucleotide sequences. In a later analysis, a clonal expansion index for each public chain was calculated from normalized within-repertoire ranks of inferred template counts. In a later analysis, generation probabilities were computed using a VDJ recombination model fitted to out-of-frame rearrangements, and the results were checked against IGoR. In a later analysis, TCR-TCR, TCR-HLA and TCR-CMV co-occurrence was scored with hypergeometric tests, and a repertoire-size bias correction was applied to TCR pairs. False discovery rates were estimated in a later analysis by permuting HLA or CMV assignments 20 times. In a later analysis, co-occurring TCRs were grouped with DBSCAN, and TCRdist sequence similarity was added when clustering was performed within HLA-allele-positive subsets. Co-occurrence clustering excluded repertoires with fewer than 30,000 or more than 120,000 public chains, plus five with anomalous nucleotide sharing. TCRdb limited this immuneACCESS table to in-frame rearrangements with V and J called. A share of clones is missing; checked studies link under half to unresolved V genes, and the rest is unexplained. That table furnishes V, J and clone size, whereas the DNA furnished D and trimming. The table for this sample lists some 170,000 clones; roughly 80% of them were counted only once. About 4.4% of the sample goes to the ten largest clones.

Via the germline V gene, CDR1 is SGHTA and CDR2 FQGTGA. Counted from cysteine to phenylalanine, this CDR3 has 15 amino acids. Of the read, only the CDR3 DNA is kept; its 45 bases are in frame from base 1. At the junction V is shortened by 8 bases and J by 2 bases; bases outside the gene matches: 6. Beyond this particular receptor, the publication reports: A later genetic analysis reported fewer N-insertions in productive TCRs among donors in an Asian-associated ancestry cluster than the approximately 700-donor mean. The only immune exposure information available for the cohort was CMV serostatus. A later analysis associated about 16,000 TCR beta sequences with specific HLA alleles at a false discovery rate of 0.05. The classifier was reported to diagnose cytomegalovirus status with high specificity and sensitivity in both the original and validation cohorts. Across donors, most TCR sequences were observed very rarely, whereas some public TCRs were present in many individuals. It was suggested by the authors that the approach could potentially be generalized to other disease states and immunological phenotypes. V-gene and J-gene trimming of TCR beta chains was associated with a missense DCLRE1C variant in a later genetic analysis, and the association was replicated in an independent cohort. Because HLA typing was missing for some donors at each locus, association tests included only the typed subset. An earlier analysis of around 540 of the donors showed that most TCR beta V segments appeared in productive rearrangements either about 90% or about 30% of the time, which broadly matched IMGT annotations. Because counts were too low, around 18 rarely observed V segments, including chromosome 9 orphons, were left out of the earlier analysis of 587 of the donors. A group of highly shared sequence variants was considered likely to be a technical artifact of the sequencing pipeline. Linkage disequilibrium might explain the correlated functional status among segregating V segments, but an unknown experimental factor could not be ruled out. The study listed around 160 TCR beta chains as associated with cytomegalovirus. A later analysis reported that several top co-occurrence clusters appeared linked to parvovirus B19, influenza, CMV and Epstein-Barr virus. When HLA alleles, especially DR and DQ, strongly co-occurred, TCR associations were difficult to assign to individual alleles. In vitro tests confirmed that a few of the cytomegalovirus-associated TCR beta chains recognize cytomegalovirus antigens. A further reported finding was that TCR beta sequences accurately predicted the HLA-A and HLA-B alleles for most subjects in the first cohort. Roughly uniform sequencing depth across donors was assumed in presence/absence analyses, although this assumption may not hold. In a later analysis, HLA-associated TCR beta chains showed more clonal expansion and lower generation probabilities than non-associated chains that were equally common. In a later analysis, the rate of TCR association differed among HLA loci, with DRB1 alleles having the most associated TCRs and HLA-C alleles having the fewest. In a later analysis, most CMV-associated TCR beta chains were found to appear HLA-restricted, with HLA associations seemingly driven largely by CMV exposure. The 87-base-pair reads could not distinguish some IMGT-functional V segments, including TRBV6-2 and TRBV6-3, so those segments were excluded. In this cohort, only TCR beta chains were sequenced, and detectable features were limited by the absence of alpha or paired-chain data.

This sequence originates from a man aged 35 to 55 in good health and CMV-seronegative. The chain couples TRBV7-3 to TRBJ2-3; 11 central bases correspond to TRBD2. Sequencing was done on a sample of PBMCs. The CDR3 sequence is CASSPSGGFTDTQYF. Read as DNA, the sequence is TGTGCCAGCTCTCCTAGCGGGGGGTTCACAGATACGCAGTATTTT. Supplemented by the reference TRBV7-3 and TRBJ2-3 proteins around the CDR3, the complete variable domain is GAGVSQTPSNKVTEKGKYVELRCDPISGHTALYWYRQSLGQGPEFLIYFQGTGAADDSGLPNDRFFAVRPEGSVSTLKIQRTERGDSAVYLCASSPSGGFTDTQYFGPGTRLTVL.